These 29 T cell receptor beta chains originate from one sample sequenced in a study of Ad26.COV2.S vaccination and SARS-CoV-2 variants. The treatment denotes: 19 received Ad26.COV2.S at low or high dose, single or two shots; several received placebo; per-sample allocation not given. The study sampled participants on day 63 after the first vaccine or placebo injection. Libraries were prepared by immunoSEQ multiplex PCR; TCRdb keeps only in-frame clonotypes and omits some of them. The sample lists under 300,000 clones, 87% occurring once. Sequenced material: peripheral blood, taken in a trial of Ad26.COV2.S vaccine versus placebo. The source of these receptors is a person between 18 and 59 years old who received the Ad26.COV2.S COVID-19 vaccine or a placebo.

CDR3 in amino acids: CSVEVQQETQYF. In DNA, the CDR3 is TGCAGCGTTGAAGTACAGCAAGAGACCCAGTACTTC. The chain has TRBV29-1 and TRBJ2-5; no clear D. Trimming removed 1 base from V and 2 bases from J, with 5 bases in between. Germline CDR1 and CDR2: SQVTM and ANQGSEA. The CDR3 length is 12 residues.

The CDR3 spells CASSWISDTQYF. The CDR3 DNA reads TGTGCCAGCAGCTGGATCTCTGATACGCAGTATTTT. The chain has TRBV5-6 and TRBJ2-3, with D uncertain. Germline values: CDR1 SGHDT, CDR2 YYEEEE. The V gene lost 3 bases and the J gene lost 6 bases, with 8 bases spanning the gap. The CDR3 is 12 residues long.

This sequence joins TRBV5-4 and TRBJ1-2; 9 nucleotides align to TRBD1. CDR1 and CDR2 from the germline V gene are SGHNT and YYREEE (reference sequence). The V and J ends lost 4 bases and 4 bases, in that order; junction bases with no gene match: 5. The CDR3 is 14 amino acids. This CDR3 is CASSPPTGGYGYTF. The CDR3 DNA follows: TGTGCCAGCAGCCCACCGACAGGGGGCTATGGCTACACCTTC.

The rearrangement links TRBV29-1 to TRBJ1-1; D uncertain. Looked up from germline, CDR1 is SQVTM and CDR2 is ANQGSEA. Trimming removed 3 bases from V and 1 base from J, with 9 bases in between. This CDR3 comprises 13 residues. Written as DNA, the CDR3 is TGCAGCGTTGAGGCAGAAGAGAACACTGAAGCTTTCTTT. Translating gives CSVEAEENTEAFF.

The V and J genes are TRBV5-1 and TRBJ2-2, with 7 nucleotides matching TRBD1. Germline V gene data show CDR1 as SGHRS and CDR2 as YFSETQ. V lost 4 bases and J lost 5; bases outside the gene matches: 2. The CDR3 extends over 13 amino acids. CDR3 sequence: CASSTQGTGELFF. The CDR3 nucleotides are TGCGCCAGCAGCACACAGGGGACCGGGGAGCTGTTTTTT.

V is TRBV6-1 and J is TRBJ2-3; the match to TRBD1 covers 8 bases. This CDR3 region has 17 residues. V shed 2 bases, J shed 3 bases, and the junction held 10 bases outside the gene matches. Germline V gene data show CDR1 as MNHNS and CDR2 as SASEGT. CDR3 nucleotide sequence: TGTGCCAGCAGTGAATCGGACAGGGTCGCGGGGACAGATACGCAGTATTTT. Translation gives CASSESDRVAGTDTQYF.

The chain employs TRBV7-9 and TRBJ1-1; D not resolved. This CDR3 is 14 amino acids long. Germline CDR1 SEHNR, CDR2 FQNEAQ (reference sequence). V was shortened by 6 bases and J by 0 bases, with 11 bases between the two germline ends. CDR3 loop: CASSEKELNTEAFF. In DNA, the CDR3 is TGTGCCAGCAGTGAGAAGGAGCTGAACACTGAAGCTTTCTTT.

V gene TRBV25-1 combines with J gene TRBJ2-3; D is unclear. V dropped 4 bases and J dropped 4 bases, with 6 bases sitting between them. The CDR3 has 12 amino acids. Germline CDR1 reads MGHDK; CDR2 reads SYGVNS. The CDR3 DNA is TGTGCCAGCAGTGTCTATCCAGATACGCAGTATTTT. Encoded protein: CASSVYPDTQYF.

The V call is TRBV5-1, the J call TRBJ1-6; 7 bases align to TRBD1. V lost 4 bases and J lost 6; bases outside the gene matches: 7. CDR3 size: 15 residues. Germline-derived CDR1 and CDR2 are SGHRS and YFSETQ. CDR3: CASSQGTAANSPLHF. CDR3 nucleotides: TGCGCCAGCAGCCAAGGGACAGCCGCTAATTCACCCCTCCACTTT. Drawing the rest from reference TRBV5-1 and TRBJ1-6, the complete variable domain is KAGVTQTPRYLIKTRGQQVTLSCSPISGHRSVSWYQQTPGQGLQFLFEYFSETQRNKGNFPGRFSGRQFSNSRSEMNVSTLELGDSALYLCASSQGTAANSPLHFGNGTRLTVT.

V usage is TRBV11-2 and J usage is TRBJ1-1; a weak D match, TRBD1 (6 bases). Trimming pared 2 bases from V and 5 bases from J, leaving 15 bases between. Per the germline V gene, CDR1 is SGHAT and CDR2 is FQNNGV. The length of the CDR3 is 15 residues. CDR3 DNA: TGTGCCAGCAGCTTAAATGGGGGCGCGAGAACTGAAGCTTTCTTT. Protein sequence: CASSLNGGARTEAFF.

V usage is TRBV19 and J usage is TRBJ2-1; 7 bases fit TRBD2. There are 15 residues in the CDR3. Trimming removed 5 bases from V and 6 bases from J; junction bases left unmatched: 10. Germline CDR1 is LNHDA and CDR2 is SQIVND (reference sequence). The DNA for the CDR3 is TGTGCCAGTAGTTCCGGGAGGACTTTACTCAATGAGCAGTTCTTC. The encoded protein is CASSSGRTLLNEQFF.

CDR3 nucleotide sequence: TGTGCCAGCAGTTCACGACAGGTCTATAGCAATCAGCCCCAGCATTTT. This gives the protein CASSSRQVYSNQPQHF. V usage is TRBV6-6 and J usage is TRBJ1-5, with D tentatively TRBD1 (6 bases). The germline CDR1 and CDR2 sequences are MNHNY and SVGAGI (reference sequence). CDR3 length: 16 residues. The V and J ends lost 4 bases and 0 bases respectively, with 13 bases between them.

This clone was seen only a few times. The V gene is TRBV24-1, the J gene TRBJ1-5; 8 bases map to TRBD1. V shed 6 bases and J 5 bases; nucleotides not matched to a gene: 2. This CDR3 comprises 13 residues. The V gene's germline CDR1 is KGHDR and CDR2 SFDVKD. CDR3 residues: CATSTGGDQPQHF. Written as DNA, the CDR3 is TGTGCCACCAGTACAGGGGGAGATCAGCCCCAGCATTTT.

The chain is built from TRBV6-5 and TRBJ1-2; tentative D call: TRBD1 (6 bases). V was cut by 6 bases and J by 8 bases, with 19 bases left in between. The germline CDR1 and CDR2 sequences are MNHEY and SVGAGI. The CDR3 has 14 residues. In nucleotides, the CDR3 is TGTGCCAGCAGGCCCGTGAAAGGGGGGACGGGCTACACCTTC. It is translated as CASRPVKGGTGYTF.

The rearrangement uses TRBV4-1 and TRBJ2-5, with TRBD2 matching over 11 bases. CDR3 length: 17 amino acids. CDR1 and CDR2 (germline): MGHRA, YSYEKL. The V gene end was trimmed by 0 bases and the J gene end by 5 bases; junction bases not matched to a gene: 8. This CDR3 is CASSQDPSGGFRETQYF. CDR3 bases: TGCGCCAGCAGCCAAGATCCTAGCGGGGGGTTCCGGGAGACCCAGTACTTC.

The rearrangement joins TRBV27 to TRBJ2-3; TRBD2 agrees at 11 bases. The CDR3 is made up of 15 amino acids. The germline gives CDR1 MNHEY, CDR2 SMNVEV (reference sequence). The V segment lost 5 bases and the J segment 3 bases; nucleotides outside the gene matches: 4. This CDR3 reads CASSRGLAGTDTQYF. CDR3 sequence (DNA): TGTGCCAGCAGTAGAGGACTAGCGGGTACAGATACGCAGTATTTT.

CDR3 sequence reads: CATSRGDRNTEAFF. CDR3 in DNA: TGTGCCACCAGCAGAGGTGACCGGAACACTGAAGCTTTCTTT. The chain links TRBV15 to TRBJ1-1; D ambiguous. The V end was cut by 1 base, the J end by 1 base, with 7 bases between. Germline values: CDR1 LNHNV, CDR2 YYDKDF (reference sequence). The CDR3 has 14 residues.

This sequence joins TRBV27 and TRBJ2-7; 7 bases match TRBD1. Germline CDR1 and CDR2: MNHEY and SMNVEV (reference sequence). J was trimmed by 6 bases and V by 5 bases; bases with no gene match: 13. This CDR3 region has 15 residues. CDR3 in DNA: TGTGCCAGCAGTCCAACCCCGACAGGGAGTGGCGAGCAGTACGTC. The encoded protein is CASSPTPTGSGEQYV.

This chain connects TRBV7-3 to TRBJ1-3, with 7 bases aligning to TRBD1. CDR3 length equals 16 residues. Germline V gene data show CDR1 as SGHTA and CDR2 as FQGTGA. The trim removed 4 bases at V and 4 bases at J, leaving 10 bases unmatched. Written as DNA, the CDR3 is TGTGCCAGCAGCTCCCCGTGGAGGGGGCTCGGAAACACCATATATTTT. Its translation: CASSSPWRGLGNTIYF.

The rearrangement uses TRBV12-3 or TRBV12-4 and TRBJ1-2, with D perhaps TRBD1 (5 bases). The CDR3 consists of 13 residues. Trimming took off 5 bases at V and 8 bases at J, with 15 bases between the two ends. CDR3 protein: CASSRVPGYGYTF. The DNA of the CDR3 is TGTGCCAGCAGTCGAGTACCAGGGTACGGCTACACCTTC.

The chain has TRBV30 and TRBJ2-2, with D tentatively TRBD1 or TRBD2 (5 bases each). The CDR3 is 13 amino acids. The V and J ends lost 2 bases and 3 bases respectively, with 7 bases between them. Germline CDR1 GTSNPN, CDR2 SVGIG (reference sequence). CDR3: CAWSLGDTGELFF. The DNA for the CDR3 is TGTGCCTGGAGTTTGGGGGACACCGGGGAGCTGTTTTTT.

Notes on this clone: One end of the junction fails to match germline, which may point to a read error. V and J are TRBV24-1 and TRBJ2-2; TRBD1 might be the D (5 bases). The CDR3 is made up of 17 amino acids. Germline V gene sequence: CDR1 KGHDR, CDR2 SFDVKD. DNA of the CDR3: TGTGCGACCAGTGATATTGGTCTCGCAGGGAATCCCGGGGAGCTGTTTTTT. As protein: CATSDIGLAGNPGELFF.

CDR3 coding DNA: TGTGCCAGCAGCTTGGACAGGGTCAGAAGTGATGAAGCTTTCTTT. Encoded protein: CASSLDRVRSDEAFF. The chain recombines TRBV7-3 with TRBJ1-1; 8 nucleotides align to TRBD1. The germline V gene encodes CDR1 SGHTA and CDR2 FQGTGA. Trimming cost V 3 bases and J 7 bases; bases outside gene matches: 10. The CDR3 totals 15 residues.

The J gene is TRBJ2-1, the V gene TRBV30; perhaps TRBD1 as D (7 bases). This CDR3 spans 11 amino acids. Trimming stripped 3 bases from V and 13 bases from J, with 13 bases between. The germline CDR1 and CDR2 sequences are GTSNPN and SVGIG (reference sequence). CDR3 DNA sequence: TGTGCCTGGAGGGCAGGGGGGTTACAGTTCTTC. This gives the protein CAWRAGGLQFF.

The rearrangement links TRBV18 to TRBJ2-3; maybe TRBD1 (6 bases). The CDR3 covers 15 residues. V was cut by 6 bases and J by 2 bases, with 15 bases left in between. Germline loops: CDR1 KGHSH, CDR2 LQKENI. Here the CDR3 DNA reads TGTGCCAGCTCTTTTGGACAGAGAGACACAGATACGCAGTATTTT. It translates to CASSFGQRDTDTQYF.

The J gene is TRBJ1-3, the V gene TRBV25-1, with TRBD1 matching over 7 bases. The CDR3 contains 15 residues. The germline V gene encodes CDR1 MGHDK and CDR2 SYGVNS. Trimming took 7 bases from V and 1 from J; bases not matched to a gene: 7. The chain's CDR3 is CASTTGDFSGNTIYF. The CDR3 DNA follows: TGTGCCAGCACAACAGGGGACTTTTCTGGAAACACCATATATTTT.

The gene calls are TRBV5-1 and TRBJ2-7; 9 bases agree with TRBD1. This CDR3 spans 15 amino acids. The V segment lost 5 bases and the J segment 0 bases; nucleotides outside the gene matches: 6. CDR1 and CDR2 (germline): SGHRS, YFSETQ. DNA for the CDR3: TGCGCCAGCAGGACCGGGACAGGGTACTCCTACGAGCAGTACTTC. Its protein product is CASRTGTGYSYEQYF.

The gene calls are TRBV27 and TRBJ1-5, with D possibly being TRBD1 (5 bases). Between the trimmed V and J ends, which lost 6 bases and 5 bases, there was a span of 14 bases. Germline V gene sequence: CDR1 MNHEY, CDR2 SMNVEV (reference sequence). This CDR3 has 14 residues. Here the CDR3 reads CASSLLGGDQPQHF. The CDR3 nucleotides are TGTGCCAGCAGCCTACTGGGGGGGGATCAGCCCCAGCATTTT.

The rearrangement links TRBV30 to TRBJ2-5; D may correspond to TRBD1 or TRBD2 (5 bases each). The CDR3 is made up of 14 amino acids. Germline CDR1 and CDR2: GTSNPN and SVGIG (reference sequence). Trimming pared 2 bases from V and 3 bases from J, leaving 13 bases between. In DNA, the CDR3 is TGTGCCTGGAGTTTTCGAGTGGGGGAAGAGACCCAGTACTTC. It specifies CAWSFRVGEETQYF.